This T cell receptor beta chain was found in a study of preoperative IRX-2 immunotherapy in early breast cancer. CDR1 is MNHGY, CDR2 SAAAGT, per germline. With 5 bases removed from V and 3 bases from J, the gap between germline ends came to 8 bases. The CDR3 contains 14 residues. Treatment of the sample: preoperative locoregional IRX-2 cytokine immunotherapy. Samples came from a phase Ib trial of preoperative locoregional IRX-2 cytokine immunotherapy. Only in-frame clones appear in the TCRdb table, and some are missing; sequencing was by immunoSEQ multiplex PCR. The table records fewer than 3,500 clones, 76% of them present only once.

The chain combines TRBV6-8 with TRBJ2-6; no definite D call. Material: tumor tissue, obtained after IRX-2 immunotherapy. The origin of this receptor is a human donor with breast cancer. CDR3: CASSIRRGANVLTF. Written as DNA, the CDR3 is TGTGCCAGCAGTATACGTCGTGGGGCCAACGTCCTGACTTTC.